The entry that follows covers one T cell receptor beta chain sequence. Its antigen is not known. This CDR3 is built from 15 residues. V lost 7 bases to trimming and J lost 3 bases; unmatched junction nucleotides: 8. From germline, CDR1 is KGHDR and CDR2 SFDVKD. The source of the sample is a study of identical twins. Study-wide points: Clonotypes of the beta chain that were abundant in cord blood carried fewer insertions (memory repertoires showed none). Excess sharing between twins was weaker in beta out-of-frame sequences.

Template switching added a universal primer site, and cDNA bore unique molecular identifiers. TCRdb itself ran the 5' RACE reads through MiXCR, one entry per CDR3 protein. The sample yields about 890,000 distinct CDR3 sequences, approximately 13% seen once. Separately, the same data were catalogued under a study of yellow fever vaccine responses in identical twins.

This chain uses TRBV24-1 with TRBJ2-3; 8 bases agree with TRBD1. Sequenced sample: PBMCs. The TCR was taken from a woman younger than 30 in good health. The CDR3, as DNA: TGTGCCACCAGAACCCGACAGGGGAAGACAGATACGCAGTATTTT. It yields the protein CATRTRQGKTDTQYF.